This T cell receptor (beta chain) was obtained from a study of shared clonotypes between healthy human individuals. Study results and limitations: Estimated richness was generally greater in naive than memory subsets. Incomplete sequencing of sorted subsets was indicated by rarefaction despite large depth. Depth of sequencing was expected to influence donor clonotype sharing.

Over several immunoSEQ plates, each subset's genomic DNA was distributed in even portions. TCRdb's table, derived via immunoSEQ multiplex PCR, lists solely in-frame clones and lacks some. The sample carries approximately 1,500,000 clones, roughly 97% recorded once. About this clone itself: Its target is not known.

Trimming left V 5 bases short and J 5 bases short, with 16 bases between. Germline V gives CDR1 SGHVS, CDR2 FQNEAQ. The CDR3 totals 15 residues. V is TRBV7-8 and J is TRBJ1-3; D is ambiguous. This clonotype was obtained from a young man in good health. The sequencing sample was made of naive CD4+ T cells sorted from blood. Subset noted: CD45RA+ positively selected. The CDR3 loop is CASSQRRENRNTIYF. CDR3 DNA sequence: TGTGCCAGCAGCCAAAGAAGGGAAAACAGAAACACCATATATTTT.